The sample holds many counts of the clone carrying this TCR beta chain. The method for making cDNA was 5'RACE, and it used 10-nucleotide random UMIs. From 15-18 subjects, over 160 million TCR-beta sequences were obtained in each sequencing run. TCRdb re-called the 5' RACE reads with MiXCR, one entry per CDR3 protein. The table includes approximately 41,000 distinct CDR3 sequences, about 14% detected once. This record comes from a study of neurological immune-mediated disorders. V was pared by 4 bases and J by 6 bases, with 13 bases between. The CDR3 runs to 14 residues. Germline CDR1 WNHNN, CDR2 SYGVQD (reference sequence).

Sequencing input: CD4+ T cells from blood. The TCR originated in an older woman with HTLV-1-associated myelopathy (HAM/TSP). The chain has TRBV10-1 and TRBJ2-4, with a tentative D call TRBD1 (6 bases). In DNA form, the CDR3 reads TGCGCCAGCAGTGTCCATGACAGGACAAACATTCAGTACTTC. This translates into CASSVHDRTNIQYF.